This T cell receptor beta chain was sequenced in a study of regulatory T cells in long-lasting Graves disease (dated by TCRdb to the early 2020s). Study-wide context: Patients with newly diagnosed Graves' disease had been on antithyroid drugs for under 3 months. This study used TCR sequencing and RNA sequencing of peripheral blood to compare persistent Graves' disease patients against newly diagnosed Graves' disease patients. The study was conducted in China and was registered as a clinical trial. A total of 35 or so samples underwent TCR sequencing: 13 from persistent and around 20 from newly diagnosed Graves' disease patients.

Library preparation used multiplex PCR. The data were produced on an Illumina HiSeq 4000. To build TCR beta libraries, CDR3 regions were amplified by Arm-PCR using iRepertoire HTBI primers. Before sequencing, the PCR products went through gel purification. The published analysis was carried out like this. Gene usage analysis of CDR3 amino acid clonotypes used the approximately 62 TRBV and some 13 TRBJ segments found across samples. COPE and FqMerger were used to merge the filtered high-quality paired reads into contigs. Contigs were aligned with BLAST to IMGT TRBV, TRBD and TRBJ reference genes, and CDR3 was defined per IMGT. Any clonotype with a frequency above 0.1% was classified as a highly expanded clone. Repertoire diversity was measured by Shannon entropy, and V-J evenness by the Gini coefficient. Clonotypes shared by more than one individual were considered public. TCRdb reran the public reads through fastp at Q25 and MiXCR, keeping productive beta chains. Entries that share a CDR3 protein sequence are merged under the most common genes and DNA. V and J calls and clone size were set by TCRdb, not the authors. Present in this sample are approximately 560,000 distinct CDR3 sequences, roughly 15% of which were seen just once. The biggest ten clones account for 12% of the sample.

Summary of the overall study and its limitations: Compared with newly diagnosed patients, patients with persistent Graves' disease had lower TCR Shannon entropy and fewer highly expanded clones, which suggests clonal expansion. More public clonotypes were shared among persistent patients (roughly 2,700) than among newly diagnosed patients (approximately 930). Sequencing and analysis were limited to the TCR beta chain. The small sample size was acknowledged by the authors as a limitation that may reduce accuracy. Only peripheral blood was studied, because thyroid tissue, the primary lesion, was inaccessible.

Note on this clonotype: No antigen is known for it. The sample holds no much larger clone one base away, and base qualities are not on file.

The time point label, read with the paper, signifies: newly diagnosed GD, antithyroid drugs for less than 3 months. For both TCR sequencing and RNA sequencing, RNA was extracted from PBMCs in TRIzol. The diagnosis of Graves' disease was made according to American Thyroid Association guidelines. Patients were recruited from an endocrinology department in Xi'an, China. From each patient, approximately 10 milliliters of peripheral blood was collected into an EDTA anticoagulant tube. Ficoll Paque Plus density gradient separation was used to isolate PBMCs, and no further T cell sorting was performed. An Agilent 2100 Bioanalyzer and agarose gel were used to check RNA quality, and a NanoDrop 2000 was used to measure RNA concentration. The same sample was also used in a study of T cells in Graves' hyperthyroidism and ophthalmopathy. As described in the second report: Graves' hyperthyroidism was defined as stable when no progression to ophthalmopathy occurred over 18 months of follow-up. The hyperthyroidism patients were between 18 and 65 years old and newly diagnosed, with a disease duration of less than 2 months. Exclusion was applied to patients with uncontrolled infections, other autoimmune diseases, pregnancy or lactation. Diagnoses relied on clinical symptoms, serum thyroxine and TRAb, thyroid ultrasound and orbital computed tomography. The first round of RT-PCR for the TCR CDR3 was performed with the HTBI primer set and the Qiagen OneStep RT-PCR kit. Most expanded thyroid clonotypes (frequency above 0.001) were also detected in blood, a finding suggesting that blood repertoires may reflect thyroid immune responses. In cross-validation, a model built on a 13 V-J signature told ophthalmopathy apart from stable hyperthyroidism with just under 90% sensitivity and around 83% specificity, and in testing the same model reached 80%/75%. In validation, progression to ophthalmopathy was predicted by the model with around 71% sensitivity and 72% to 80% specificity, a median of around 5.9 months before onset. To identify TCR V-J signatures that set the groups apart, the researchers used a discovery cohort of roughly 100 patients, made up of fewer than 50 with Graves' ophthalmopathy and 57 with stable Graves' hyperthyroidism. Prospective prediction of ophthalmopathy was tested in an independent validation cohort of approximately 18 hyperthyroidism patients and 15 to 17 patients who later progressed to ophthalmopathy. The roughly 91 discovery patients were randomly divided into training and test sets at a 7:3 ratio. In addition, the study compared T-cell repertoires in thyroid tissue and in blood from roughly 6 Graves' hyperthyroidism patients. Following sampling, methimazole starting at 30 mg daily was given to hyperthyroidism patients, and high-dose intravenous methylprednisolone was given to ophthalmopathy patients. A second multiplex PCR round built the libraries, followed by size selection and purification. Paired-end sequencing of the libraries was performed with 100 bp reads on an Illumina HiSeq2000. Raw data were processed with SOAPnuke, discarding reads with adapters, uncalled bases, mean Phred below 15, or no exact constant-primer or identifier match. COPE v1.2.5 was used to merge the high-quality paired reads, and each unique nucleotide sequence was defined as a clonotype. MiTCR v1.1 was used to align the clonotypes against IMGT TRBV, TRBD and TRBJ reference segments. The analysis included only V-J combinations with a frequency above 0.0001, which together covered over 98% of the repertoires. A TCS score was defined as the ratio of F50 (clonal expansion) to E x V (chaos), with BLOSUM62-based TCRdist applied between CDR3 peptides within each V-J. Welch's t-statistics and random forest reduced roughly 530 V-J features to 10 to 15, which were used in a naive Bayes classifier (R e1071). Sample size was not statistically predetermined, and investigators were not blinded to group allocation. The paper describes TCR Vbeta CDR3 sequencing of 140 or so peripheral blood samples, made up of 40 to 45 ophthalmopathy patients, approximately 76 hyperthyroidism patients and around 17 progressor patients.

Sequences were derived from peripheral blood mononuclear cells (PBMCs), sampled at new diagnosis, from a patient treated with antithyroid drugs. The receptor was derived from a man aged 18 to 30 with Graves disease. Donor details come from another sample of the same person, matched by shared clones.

Here the CDR3 is given as CASSQGYSGLAVLEQYF. The DNA is as follows: TGTGCCAGCAGCCAAGGATATAGCGGACTAGCGGTCCTTGAGCAGTACTTC. The rearranged segments are TRBV7-6 and TRBJ2-7; 10 bases in the middle match TRBD2. The CDR3 holds 17 amino acids from the cysteine to the phenylalanine. This entry keeps only the CDR3 DNA: 51 bases, framed from base 1. At the junction V is shortened by 5 bases and J by 7 bases; bases outside the gene matches: 17. Sequences SGHVS (CDR1) and FNYEAQ (CDR2) are obtained from the germline V gene.